The entry below describes one T cell receptor (beta chain). Sequenced by immunoSEQ multiplex PCR; TCRdb stores in-frame clones only, minus some. This sample has tens of thousands of clones, with around 75% found just once. This sample was included in a study of blood T cell repertoires in COVID-19. At the level of the study: Sample material is recorded as cDNA or gDNA derived from T cells, B-cell-depleted T cells, or PBMCs.

Sequencing was carried out using peripheral blood. This receptor was taken from a woman at least 80 years old with active or convalescent COVID-19.

CDR3 protein: CASSPGLAGVQEQFF. The CDR3 bases are TGTGCCAGCAGCCCCGGACTAGCGGGAGTACAGGAGCAGTTCTTC. The J gene is TRBJ2-1, the V gene TRBV5-4; 13 bases fit TRBD2. Germline V gene data show CDR1 as SGHNT and CDR2 as YYREEE (reference sequence). V lost 4 bases to trimming and J lost 10 bases; unmatched junction nucleotides: 8. The CDR3 totals 15 residues.